The source of this T cell receptor beta chain is a study of cytomegalovirus exposure and HLA in healthy donors. General study results and limits: A previous analysis found most TCR beta V segments productive roughly 87% or roughly 30% of the time. An analysis that was carried out later associated 16,951 TCR beta sequences with HLA alleles at 0.05 false discovery rate.

Concerning this clone itself: Its antigen is unknown.

Donors in the study were healthy people who gave bone marrow. Primers: 60 Vbeta forward and 13 Jbeta reverse. Original analysis: Later reanalysis found around 74 million unique TCR beta chains, some 10 million of them shared. Using immunoSEQ multiplex PCR, the repertoire was profiled, and TCRdb retains in-frame clones only, with some absent. V and J calls and clone size are given by that table; D and trimming were obtained from the DNA. The listing contains some 130,000 clones. This receptor was obtained from a woman in her 40s in good health and CMV-seronegative. What was sequenced was PBMCs.

This CDR3 reads CASSRLTGELFF. As DNA, the CDR3 is TGTGCCAGCAGCCGACTTACCGGGGAGCTGTTTTTT. This chain connects TRBV5-8 to TRBJ2-2; D is unresolved. This CDR3 is 12 amino acids long. Germline values: CDR1 SGHTS, CDR2 YDEGEE. V lost 4 bases, J lost 5 bases, and 6 bases lay in between. Drawing the rest from reference TRBV5-8 and TRBJ2-2, the complete variable domain is EAGVTQSPTHLIKTRGQQATLRCSPISGHTSVYWYQQALGLGLQFLLWYDEGEERNRGNFPPRFSGRQFPNYSSELNVNALELEDSALYLCASSRLTGELFFGEGSRLTVL.